The 6 T cell receptor beta chains below all came from one sample that was sequenced in a study of Graves' ophthalmopathy and Graves' hyperthyroidism. Amplification targeted the TCR beta CDR3 regions, with RNA transcripts as the source material. HTBI primers were employed in first-round RT-PCR, then a second-round multiplex PCR followed. TCRdb re-analysed the multiplex PCR reads in MiXCR, keeping a single row per CDR3 protein. The sample carries around 1,200,000 distinct CDR3 sequences, 36% recorded once. Sequencing was done on a sample of peripheral blood or thyroid tissue (not recorded which). All receptors come from an adult man with Graves' hyperthyroidism.

J is TRBJ2-7 and V is TRBV6-6; 11 bases align to TRBD2. J gave up 3 bases and V 5 bases, and 6 bases lay outside the gene matches. The CDR3 is 15 amino acids. Germline CDR1 and CDR2: MNHNY and SVGAGI (reference sequence). CDR3 nucleotide sequence: TGTGCCAGCAGTACTCAAACTAGCGGGAGCTACGAGCAGTACTTC. Translated, it gives CASSTQTSGSYEQYF.

This clonotype was seen ten or more times. V usage is TRBV20-1 and J usage is TRBJ1-2; TRBD1 might be the D (6 bases). Trimming removed 4 bases from V and 1 base from J, with 13 bases in between. This CDR3 has 14 amino acids. Germline assignment: CDR1 DFQATT and CDR2 SNEGSKA (reference sequence). The CDR3 is CSANYQGSNYGYTF. Here the CDR3 DNA reads TGCAGTGCTAATTATCAGGGGAGTAACTATGGCTACACCTTC.

This clonotype showed up many times. The chain couples TRBV14 to TRBJ1-2; unclear D gene. Per the germline V gene, CDR1 is SGHDN and CDR2 is FVKESK. V was cut by 3 bases and J by 5 bases, with 13 bases left in between. The CDR3 is 14 amino acids. In DNA, the CDR3 is TGTGCCAGCAGCCACCGGGAACCGATATATGGCTACACCTTC. Translated, it gives CASSHREPIYGYTF.

The J gene is TRBJ2-5, the V gene TRBV10-3; 10 nucleotides align to TRBD2. CDR3 length: 13 amino acids. Looked up from germline, CDR1 is ENHRY and CDR2 is SYGVKD. The CDR3 spells CAIQAGGQETQYF. The CDR3 coding sequence is TGTGCAATCCAAGCGGGGGGGCAAGAGACCCAGTACTTC.

This clonotype was recorded many times. The chain couples TRBV20-1 to TRBJ2-2; tentatively, D is TRBD1 (6 bases). The germline V and J ends were trimmed by 1 base and 0 bases, with 9 bases remaining between them. The CDR3 is 15 residues long. The germline CDR1 and CDR2 sequences are DFQATT and SNEGSKA (reference sequence). The CDR3 DNA follows: TGCAGTGCTAGAGGTTACAGGGCGAACACCGGGGAGCTGTTTTTT. This encodes CSARGYRANTGELFF.

This CDR3 reads CARDLRGQSGEQYF. In DNA, the CDR3 is TGTGCTAGAGATCTCCGGGGACAGTCTGGGGAGCAGTACTTC. J is TRBJ2-7 and V is TRBV25-1; 7 bases agree with TRBD1. The CDR3 totals 14 residues. The V gene's germline CDR1 is MGHDK and CDR2 SYGVNS.